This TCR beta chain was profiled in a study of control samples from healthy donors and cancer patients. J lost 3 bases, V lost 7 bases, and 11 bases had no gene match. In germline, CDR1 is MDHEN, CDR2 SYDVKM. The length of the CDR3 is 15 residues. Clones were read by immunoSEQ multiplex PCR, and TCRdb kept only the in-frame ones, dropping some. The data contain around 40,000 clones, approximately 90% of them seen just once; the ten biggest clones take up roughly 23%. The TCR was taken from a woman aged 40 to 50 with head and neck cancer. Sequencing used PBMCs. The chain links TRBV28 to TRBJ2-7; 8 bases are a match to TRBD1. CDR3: CASKSPRDRFYEQYF. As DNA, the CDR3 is TGTGCCAGCAAGAGCCCCCGGGACAGGTTCTACGAGCAGTACTTC.